This TCR beta chain was sequenced during a study of cytomegalovirus exposure and HLA in healthy donors. Researchers ran the PCR with 60 Vbeta and 13 Jbeta primers. Here immunoSEQ multiplex PCR was the method, and the copy in TCRdb shows in-frame clones only, minus some. The sample holds about 97,000 clones; roughly 74% are singletons and the top ten take around 1.9%. As regards this clone: The antigen remains undetermined.

CDR1 is MDHEN, CDR2 SYDVKM, per germline. The CDR3 loop spans 14 amino acids. Trimming took off 8 bases at V and 4 bases at J, with 14 bases between the two ends. Notes on the study in general: About 87% or about 30% of the time was how often most TCR beta V segments were productive, according to an earlier analysis. Among TCR beta chains, those listed as cytomegalovirus-associated numbered around 160. In a later analysis, DRB1 alleles had the most associated TCRs; HLA-C alleles the fewest. Usually a TCR sequence was rare, but some public TCRs were found in many donors.

This clonotype was obtained from a woman between 40 and 50 years old in good health and CMV-seronegative. The chain recombines TRBV28 with TRBJ1-4, with a weak D call TRBD1 (6 bases). Material: PBMCs. The CDR3 spells CASYAGVGNEKLFF. The DNA of the CDR3 is TGTGCCAGCTACGCAGGGGTGGGTAATGAAAAACTGTTTTTT.